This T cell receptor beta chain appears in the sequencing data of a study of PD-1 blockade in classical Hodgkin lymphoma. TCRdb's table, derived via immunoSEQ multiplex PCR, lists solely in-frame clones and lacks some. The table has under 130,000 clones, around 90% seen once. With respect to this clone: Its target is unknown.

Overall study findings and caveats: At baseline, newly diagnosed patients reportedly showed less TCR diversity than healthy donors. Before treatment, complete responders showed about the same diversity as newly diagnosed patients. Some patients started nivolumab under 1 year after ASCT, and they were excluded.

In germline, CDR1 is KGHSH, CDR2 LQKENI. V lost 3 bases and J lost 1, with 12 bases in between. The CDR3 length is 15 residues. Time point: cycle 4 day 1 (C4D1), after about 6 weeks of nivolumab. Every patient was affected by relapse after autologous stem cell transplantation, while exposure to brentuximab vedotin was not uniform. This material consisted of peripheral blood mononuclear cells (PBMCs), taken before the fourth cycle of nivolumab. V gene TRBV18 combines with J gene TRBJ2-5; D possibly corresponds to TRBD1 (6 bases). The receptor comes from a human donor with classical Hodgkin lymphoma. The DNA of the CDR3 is TGTGCCAGCTCACCGAAGCGGACAGCCCAAGAGACCCAGTACTTC. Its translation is CASSPKRTAQETQYF.